This T cell receptor (beta chain) was documented in a study of T-cell memory formation after mild COVID-19. Study summary: TCR clusters were mostly donor specific. Points from the study as a whole: Clones which contracted sat mainly in CM and EM if CD4+, and in EMRA if CD8+.

The germline CDR1 and CDR2 sequences are SQVTM and ANQGSEA. The CDR3 is 13 residues long. V was trimmed by 7 bases and J by 0 bases, leaving 12 bases between them. Concerning this clonotype itself: Its cognate antigen is unknown.

The 5'RACE method, run with constant-segment primers, produced TCR alpha and TCR beta cDNA libraries (carrying sample barcodes and UMIs). TCRdb re-analysed the 5' RACE reads in MiXCR, keeping a single row per CDR3 protein. The data contain hundreds of thousands of distinct CDR3 sequences, 18% of them singletons. Sequences were obtained from PBMCs or a T cell subset sorted from them (not recorded which). The clonotype originates from an adult woman who had mild COVID-19 (a few samples of this study predate the infection). Cell type and time point are not known. The chain carries TRBV29-1 and TRBJ1-1; the D gene is possibly TRBD1 (5 bases). The CDR3 loop is CSALDSLNTEAFF. The CDR3 region has the DNA TGCAGCGCATTAGACAGCCTGAACACTGAAGCTTTCTTT. The full variable domain, rest sourced from reference TRBV29-1 and TRBJ1-1, is SAVISQKPSRDICQRGTSLTIQCQVDSQVTMMFWYRQQPGQSLTLIATANQGSEATYESGFVIDKFPISRPNLTFSTLTVSNMSPEDSSIYLCSALDSLNTEAFFGQGTRLTVV.